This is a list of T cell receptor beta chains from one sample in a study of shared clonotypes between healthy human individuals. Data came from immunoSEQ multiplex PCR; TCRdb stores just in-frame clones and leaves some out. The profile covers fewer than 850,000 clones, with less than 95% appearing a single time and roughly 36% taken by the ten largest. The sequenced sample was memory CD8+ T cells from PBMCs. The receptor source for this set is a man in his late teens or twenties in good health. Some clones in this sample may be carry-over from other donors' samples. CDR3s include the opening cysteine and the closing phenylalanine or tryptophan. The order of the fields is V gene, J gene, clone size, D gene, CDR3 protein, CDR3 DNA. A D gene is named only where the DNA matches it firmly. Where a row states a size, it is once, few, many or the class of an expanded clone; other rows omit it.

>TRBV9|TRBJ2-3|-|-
CASSLSGSDLLDTQYF
TGTGCCAGCAGCCTCAGTGGGAGTGATCTTCTCGATACGCAGTATTTT
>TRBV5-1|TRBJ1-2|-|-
CASSRYRANDGYTF
TGCGCCAGCAGCAGATACAGGGCCAACGATGGCTACACCTTC
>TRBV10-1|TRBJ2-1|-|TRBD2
CASSPATGLIAGAHNEQFF
TGCGCCAGCAGCCCAGCTACGGGACTTATAGCGGGAGCCCACAATGAGCAGTTCTTC
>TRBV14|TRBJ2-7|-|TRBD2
CASSQASGRARYEQYF
TGTGCCAGCAGCCAAGCTAGCGGGAGGGCCAGGTACGAGCAGTACTTC
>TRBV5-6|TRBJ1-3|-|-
CASSSRGQAGNTIYF
TGTGCCAGCAGCTCACGTGGGCAAGCTGGAAACACCATATATTTT
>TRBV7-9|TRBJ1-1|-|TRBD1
CASSQDRENTEAFF
TGTGCCAGCAGCCAGGACAGGGAGAACACTGAAGCTTTCTTT
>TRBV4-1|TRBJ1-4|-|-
CASSQGIMWGERQEEKLFF
TGCGCCAGCAGCCAAGGGATCATGTGGGGAGAACGCCAGGAGGAAAAACTGTTTTTT
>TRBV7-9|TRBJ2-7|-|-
CASSLVLGLDYEQYF
TGTGCCAGCAGCTTAGTCCTGGGCTTGGACTACGAGCAGTACTTC
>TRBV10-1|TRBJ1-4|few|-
CARPYEKLFF
TGCGCCAGGCCTTATGAAAAACTGTTTTTT
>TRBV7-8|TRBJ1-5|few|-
CASSLKGAQHF
TGTGCCAGCAGCTTAAAAGGGGCCCAGCATTTT
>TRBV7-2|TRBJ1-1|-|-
CASSLRTGLTEAFF
TGTGCCAGCAGCCTAAGAACAGGGCTCACTGAAGCTTTCTTT
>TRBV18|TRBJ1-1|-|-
CASSPGPEAFF
TGTGCCAGCTCACCAGGGCCTGAAGCTTTCTTT
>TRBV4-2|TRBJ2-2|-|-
CASSQIGGGTPNTGELFF
TGTGCCAGCAGCCAAATAGGAGGCGGGACCCCGAACACCGGGGAGCTGTTTTTT
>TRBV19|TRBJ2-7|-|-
CASSIRQTYEQYF
TGTGCCAGTAGTATTAGACAGACCTACGAGCAGTACTTC
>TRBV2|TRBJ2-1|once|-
CASSAGRMSSYNEQFF
TGTGCCAGCAGTGCGGGCAGGATGAGCTCCTACAATGAGCAGTTCTTC
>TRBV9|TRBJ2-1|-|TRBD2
CASSGTGTSGYNEQFF
TGTGCCAGCAGCGGAACCGGGACTAGCGGTTACAATGAGCAGTTCTTC
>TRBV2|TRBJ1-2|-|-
CASRSWNYGYTF
TGTGCCAGCAGGTCTTGGAACTATGGCTACACCTTC
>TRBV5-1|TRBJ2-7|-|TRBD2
CASRGLAGVEQYF
TGCGCCAGCAGAGGTCTAGCGGGAGTCGAGCAGTACTTC
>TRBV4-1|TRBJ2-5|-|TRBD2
CASSLRASGRAEETQYF
TGCGCCAGCAGCCTCCGGGCTAGCGGGAGGGCCGAAGAGACCCAGTACTTC
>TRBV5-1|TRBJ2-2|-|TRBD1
CASSPEGTGGLLELFF
TGCGCCAGCAGCCCGGAGGGGACAGGGGGCTTATTGGAGCTGTTTTTT
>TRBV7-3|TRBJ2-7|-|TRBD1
CASSLRPGTGYEQYF
TGTGCCAGCAGCTTGAGGCCCGGGACAGGCTACGAGCAGTACTTC
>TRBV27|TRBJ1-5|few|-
CASSSSGKPNQPQHF
TGTGCCAGCAGTTCCTCAGGGAAACCCAATCAGCCCCAGCATTTT
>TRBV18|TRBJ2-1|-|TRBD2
CASSPRTSGSYNEQFF
TGTGCCAGCTCCCCGCGGACTAGCGGCTCCTACAATGAGCAGTTCTTC
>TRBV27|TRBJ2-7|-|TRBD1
CASSLDRGWEQYF
TGTGCCAGCAGTTTAGACAGGGGTTGGGAGCAGTACTTC
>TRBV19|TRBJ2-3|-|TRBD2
CASSAGAPTDTQYF
TGTGCCAGTAGTGCGGGAGCTCCCACAGATACGCAGTATTTT
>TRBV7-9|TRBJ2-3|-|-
CASSLGIVKVADTQYF
TGTGCCAGCAGCTTAGGCATAGTAAAAGTGGCAGATACGCAGTATTTT
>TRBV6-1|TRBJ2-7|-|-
CASTSGTSYEQYF
TGTGCCAGCACGTCGGGGACGTCCTACGAGCAGTACTTC
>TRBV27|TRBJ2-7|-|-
CASVKEDEQYF
TGTGCCAGCGTAAAAGAGGACGAGCAGTACTTC
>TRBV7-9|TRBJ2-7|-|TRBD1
CASSTGTGVDEQYF
TGTGCCAGCAGTACCGGGACAGGGGTTGACGAGCAGTACTTC
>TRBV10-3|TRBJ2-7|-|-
CAISGDKATTYEQYF
TGTGCCATCAGTGGGGACAAGGCCACCACCTACGAGCAGTACTTC
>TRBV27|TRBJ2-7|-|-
CASSFGLYYEQYF
TGTGCCAGCAGTTTCGGGCTATACTACGAGCAGTACTTC
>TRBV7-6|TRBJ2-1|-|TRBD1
CASSLLRFTEQGSSYNEQFF
TGTGCCAGCAGCCTCCTGCGTTTTACTGAACAGGGGAGCTCCTACAATGAGCAGTTCTTC
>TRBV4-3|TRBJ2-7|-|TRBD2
CASSQDQSSGGLSYEQYF
TGCGCCAGCAGCCAAGATCAGTCATCGGGAGGTCTCTCCTACGAGCAGTACTTC
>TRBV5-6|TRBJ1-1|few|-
CASSSLGHLAEAFF
TGTGCCAGCAGCTCGCTCGGGCATCTTGCTGAAGCTTTCTTT
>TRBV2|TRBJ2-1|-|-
CASDGAGSYNEQFF
TGTGCCAGCGACGGGGCTGGGTCGTACAATGAGCAGTTCTTC
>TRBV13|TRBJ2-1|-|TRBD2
CASSFRTGLADEQFF
TGTGCCAGCAGCTTCCGAACTGGACTAGCCGATGAGCAGTTCTTC
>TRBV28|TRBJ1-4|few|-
CASSPPGHREKLFF
TGTGCCAGCAGTCCCCCCGGCCATCGGGAAAAACTGTTTTTT
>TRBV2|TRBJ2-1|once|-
CASSEGRYNEQFF
TGTGCCAGCAGTGAGGGCCGATACAATGAGCAGTTCTTC
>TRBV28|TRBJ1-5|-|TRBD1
CASSPDRASNQPQHF
TGTGCCAGCAGTCCCGACAGGGCTAGCAATCAGCCCCAGCATTTT
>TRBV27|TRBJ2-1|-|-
CASSLSNGPVYNEQFF
TGTGCCAGCAGTTTATCGAACGGTCCCGTATACAATGAGCAGTTCTTC
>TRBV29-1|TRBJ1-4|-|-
CSVGGRYEKLFF
TGCAGCGTTGGTGGTCGTTATGAAAAACTGTTTTTT
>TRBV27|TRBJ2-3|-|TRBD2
CASSPTSGPRDTQYF
TGTGCCAGCAGCCCGACTAGCGGGCCACGGGATACGCAGTATTTT